This TCR beta chain stems from a study of regulatory T cells in long-lasting Graves disease. Study-wide context: Newly diagnosed Graves' patients had under 3 months of antithyroid drugs.

Study-level points and caveats: Small sample size may have lowered accuracy.

This clonotype was found many times. Its antigen is as yet unknown. CDR3 size: 15 residues. Germline V CDR1 and CDR2: DFQATT, SNEGSKA (reference sequence). With 0 bases clipped from V and 4 bases from J, the junction kept 8 bases outside the gene matches. Building the TCR beta libraries relied on iRepertoire HTBI primers, and CDR3 regions underwent Arm-PCR. TCRdb re-called the multiplex PCR reads with MiXCR, one entry per CDR3 protein. The data contain a few hundred thousand distinct CDR3 sequences, 15% of them seen just once; the ten biggest clones take up 7.8%. The time point here: newly diagnosed GD, antithyroid drugs for less than 3 months. Generation of the TCR library employed RNA extracted from PBMCs. Roughly 10 milliliters of peripheral blood were taken and placed in EDTA tubes. This same sample was also part of a study on T cells in Graves' hyperthyroidism and ophthalmopathy. That study reports: Primed by the HTBI set, a first-round RT-PCR was run on the TCR CDR3.

The clonotype originates from a woman in her forties with Graves disease. The chain combines TRBV20-1 with TRBJ1-1; 7 bases match TRBD1. The material sequenced was peripheral blood mononuclear cells (PBMCs), taken at new diagnosis, from a patient treated with antithyroid drugs. As DNA, the CDR3 is TGCAGTGCTAGAGATTTATTTAGGGGGCGCACTGAAGCTTTCTTT. It encodes CSARDLFRGRTEAFF.